A selection of T cell receptor beta chains follows, all from one sample in a study of cytomegalovirus exposure and HLA in healthy donors. The assay was immunoSEQ multiplex PCR, and TCRdb's table has in-frame clones only and misses some. The sample carries over 50,000 clones, about 79% recorded once. Material for sequencing was PBMCs. The receptors here all came from a middle-aged man in good health and CMV-seronegative. Both conserved end residues are part of each CDR3. D genes are given only for firm matches. The size of a clone is reported for some rows only, either as once, few or many, or as a class for expanded clones.

>.|TRBV11-2|.|TRBJ1-2
TGTGCCAGCAGCTCCATCCAGGGAAGACGGGGAGGGGGCTACACCTTC
CASSSIQGRRGGGYTF
>.|TRBV5-1|TRBD1|TRBJ2-2
TGCGCCAGCAGCAGGGACAGCCCAAACACCGGGGAGCTGTTTTTT
CASSRDSPNTGELFF
>.|TRBV14|.|TRBJ2-1
TGTGCCAGCAGCCAAGTGCCCGGGGTCCCCCTCTTC
CASSQVPGVPLF
>.|TRBV30|TRBD1|TRBJ2-6
TGTGCCTGGACGGGACAGGGGAACTCTGGGGCCAACGTCCTGACTTTC
CAWTGQGNSGANVLTF
>.|TRBV6-5|.|TRBJ1-1
TGTGCCAGCAGGACTAATAGGGGGACGGACACTGAAGCTTTCTTT
CASRTNRGTDTEAFF
>.|TRBV18|.|TRBJ1-1
TGTGCCAGCTCACAAAACTTAAACATGATAGGGACAAGGCCCTCAATGAACACTGAAGCTTTCTTT
CASSQNLNMIGTRPSMNTEAFF
>.|TRBV4-3|.|TRBJ2-1
TGCGCCAGCAGCCAAGATATTCCGGGATTCCCAACCAATGAGCAGTTCTTC
CASSQDIPGFPTNEQFF
>.|TRBV19|TRBD1|TRBJ1-6
TGTGCCAGTACACCCCGGGACAGATCTAATTCACCCCTCCACTTT
CASTPRDRSNSPLHF
>.|TRBV30|.|TRBJ1-2
TGTGCCTGGAGTACCCCAGGGGGCTACACCTTC
CAWSTPGGYTF
>.|TRBV30|TRBD2|TRBJ2-3
TGTGCCGGGACTAGCGGGGGGGGCACAGATACGCAGTATTTT
CAGTSGGGTDTQYF
>.|TRBV7-9|TRBD1|TRBJ1-1
TGTGCCAGCAGTCAACTAGTTACAGGGGGCAACACTGAAGCTTTCTTT
CASSQLVTGGNTEAFF
>.|TRBV4-3|TRBD1|TRBJ2-5
TGCGCCAGCAGCCAGGGACAGGGGAGAAAAGCGGAGACCCAGTACTTC
CASSQGQGRKAETQYF
>.|TRBV2|.|TRBJ2-1
TGTGCCAGCAGTGATTTAGCGGCCTACAATGAGCAGTTCTTC
CASSDLAAYNEQFF
>few|TRBV5-6|TRBD1|TRBJ2-1
TGTGCCAGCAGAACCTCCGGGACAGGACTTTACAATGAGCAGTTCTTC
CASRTSGTGLYNEQFF
>.|TRBV30|.|TRBJ1-5
TGTGCCTGGGGGGACGGGAGTGGGCCCCAGCATTTT
CAWGDGSGPQHF
>.|TRBV5-4|TRBD2|TRBJ2-1
TGTGCCAGCAGCTGGGGACGGGGGGGCTCCTACAATGAGCAGTTCTTC
CASSWGRGGSYNEQFF
>.|TRBV2|.|TRBJ1-5
TGTGCCAGCAGTGTAGCAGGGGTCGGCGGTCAGCCCCAGCATTTT
CASSVAGVGGQPQHF
>.|TRBV7-2|TRBD1|TRBJ2-1
TGTGCCAGCAGCCCCGTACAGGGGGCCGGTGAGCAGTTCTTC
CASSPVQGAGEQFF
>.|TRBV30|.|TRBJ1-2
TGTGCCTGGAGTGTACTCGATGGCTACACCTTC
CAWSVLDGYTF
>.|TRBV11-2|TRBD1|TRBJ1-2
TGTGCCAGCAGCTCAGGGGGTGGTACAGGGGCAATCTTTGGCTACACCTTC
CASSSGGGTGAIFGYTF
>.|TRBV2|TRBD1|TRBJ2-5
TGTGCCAGCAGTCCCGGGGACAGGGCCCAAGAGACCCAGTACTTC
CASSPGDRAQETQYF
>few|TRBV5-1|.|TRBJ1-4
TGCGCCAGCAGTTCCACGGGAAATGAAGAAAAACTGTTTTTT
CASSSTGNEEKLFF
>.|TRBV30|TRBD1|TRBJ1-3
TGTGCCTGGAGAGCTGACAGGGAAAACTCTGGAAACACCATATATTTT
CAWRADRENSGNTIYF
>.|TRBV5-4|TRBD1|TRBJ1-5
TGTGCCAGCAGGTTCCGGGACAGTAATCAGCCCCAGCATTTT
CASRFRDSNQPQHF
>.|TRBV5-4|TRBD1|TRBJ1-1
TGTGCCAGCAGCCCCTGGGACAGGGTCACCACTGAAGCTTTCTTT
CASSPWDRVTTEAFF
>.|TRBV28|.|TRBJ1-4
TGTGCCAGTATGGGGAGTGAAAAACTGTTTTTT
CASMGSEKLFF
>.|TRBV10-3|.|TRBJ1-1
TGTGCCATCAGTGAGATTCGGGGGACTGAAGCTTTCTTT
CAISEIRGTEAFF
>.|TRBV27|TRBD1|TRBJ2-7
TGTGCCAGCAGTTTCCGGACAGGTTGGTACCGCTTC
CASSFRTGWYRF
>.|TRBV11-2|.|TRBJ1-2
TGTGCCAGCAGCCCAGGGGTCGGGGCAAACCTCTATGGCTACACCTTC
CASSPGVGANLYGYTF
>.|TRBV11-2|.|TRBJ1-1
TGTGCCAGCAGCTTAGATCCAGGAGGGAACACTGAAGCTTTCTTT
CASSLDPGGNTEAFF